These T cell receptor beta chains were read from a single sample in a study of esophageal squamous cell carcinoma under preoperative chemotherapy. MiXCR, run by TCRdb on the PCR reads, gives a single entry per CDR3 protein. The data show over 14,000 distinct CDR3 sequences, around three fifths seen once. The sample here was taken from a patient given preoperative chemotherapy. The receptors derive from a human donor with esophageal squamous cell carcinoma. The donor label of this sample is uncertain. CDR3s include the opening cysteine and the closing phenylalanine or tryptophan. D genes are given only for firm matches. The listing skips clone size in some rows; elsewhere it reads once, few, many or a size class.

clone_size j_call d_call v_call cdr3_length cdr3_nt cdr3_aa
few TRBJ1-3 . TRBV6-1 15 TGTGCCAGCAGTGAAGGGGCATTCAGTGGAAACACCATATATTTT CASSEGAFSGNTIYF
. TRBJ2-3 . TRBV7-8 12 TGTGCCAGCAGCTTACTAGCGGATACGCAGTATTTT CASSLLADTQYF
few TRBJ2-1 TRBD2 TRBV9 13 TGTGCCAGCAGCGTAGGGACTAGCGGGGGGCAGTTCTTC CASSVGTSGGQFF
medium-sized TRBJ2-5 TRBD1 TRBV27 13 TGTGCCAGCAGTACCTACAGGGGGGAGACCCAGTACTTC CASSTYRGETQYF
. TRBJ2-3 . TRBV6-1 12 TGTGCCAGCAGCCAGCAGGTAGATACGCAGTATTTT CASSQQVDTQYF
many TRBJ2-3 . TRBV6-1 12 TGTGCCAGCAGTGCCCAGCTGGATACGCAGTATTTT CASSAQLDTQYF
. TRBJ2-5 TRBD2 TRBV6-1 16 TGTGCCAGCACCCGTAGCGGGAGCGGCTCCTACAATGAGCAGTACTTC CASTRSGSGSYNEQYF
. TRBJ2-1 . TRBV28 16 TGTGCCAGCATTAATCCCCGGCCCACCCTGAACAATGAGCAGTTCTTC CASINPRPTLNNEQFF
few TRBJ2-1 . TRBV6-1 12 TGTGCCAGCAGTCCACAGATGGGGAGTATTTTCTTC CASSPQMGSIFF
. TRBJ2-3 . TRBV6-1 15 TGTGCCAGCAGAACCCAACAGGTGGGCACCGGTACGCAGTATTTT CASRTQQVGTGTQYF
. TRBJ2-1 . TRBV11-2 13 TGTGCCAGCAGCTTGGGAAGGTCGGAGACCCAGTTCTTC CASSLGRSETQFF
. TRBJ2-5 . TRBV7-2 14 TGTGCCAGCAGCTTAGCGGGGGGCCAAGAGACCCAGTACTTC CASSLAGGQETQYF
. TRBJ1-2 . TRBV5-1 13 TGCGCCAGCAGCCCGGGATCCAACTATGGCTACACCTTC CASSPGSNYGYTF
few TRBJ1-2 . TRBV15 17 TGTGCCACCAGCAGAGATCTAGTCCAGGCTAATAACTATGGCTACACCTTC CATSRDLVQANNYGYTF
. TRBJ2-2 TRBD1 TRBV6-1 14 TGTGCCAGCATGCGGACAGGGAGCGCAGAGGAGCTGTTTTTT CASMRTGSAEELFF
. TRBJ2-1 . TRBV6-1 13 TGTGCCAGCAGTACAGAACTTTTAGGTGAGCAGTTCTTC CASSTELLGEQFF
few TRBJ1-4 TRBD1 TRBV6-1 18 TGTGCCAGCAGTGAAGCCCTACTAACAGGGGCCGGGGGTGAAAAACTGTTTTTT CASSEALLTGAGGEKLFF
. TRBJ2-2 TRBD2 TRBV28 15 TGTGCCAGCGAACTGACTAGCGGGAACACCGGGGAGCTGTTTTTT CASELTSGNTGELFF
. TRBJ2-3 . TRBV6-5 15 TGTGCCAGCAGTTACGAGGGTGTGGCCTCAGATACGCAGTTCTTT CASSYEGVASDTQFF
few TRBJ1-5 . TRBV7-8 14 TGTGCCAGCAGCAAGAGGGGGGATTATCAGCCCCAGCATTTT CASSKRGDYQPQHF
. TRBJ2-5 . TRBV7-6 14 TGTGCCAGCAGCTTAGAGGCGGTGATTGGGGAGCAGTACTTC CASSLEAVIGEQYF
. TRBJ2-1 TRBD1 TRBV6-1 20 TGTGCCAGCAGGATACCCCAGAATTGGACAGGGACGTACTCCTACAATGAGCAGTTCTTC CASRIPQNWTGTYSYNEQFF
. TRBJ2-1 . TRBV27 15 TGTGCCAGCAGTCTCACCCCCCTAGACCAAGAGACCCAGTTCTTC CASSLTPLDQETQFF
few TRBJ2-3 TRBD2 TRBV6-1 16 TGTGCCAGCGGTGGGAACGGGGGGGGCGAGGAAGATACGCAGTATTTC CASGGNGGGEEDTQYF
. TRBJ2-2 . TRBV20-1 14 TGCAGTGTTCGGAGCTGTGCGAACAACGATGAGCTGTTTTTC CSVRSCANNDELFF
few TRBJ2-2 TRBD1 TRBV6-1 14 TGTGCCAGCAGCGGACAGGGGGCCGTCGGGGAGCTGTTTTTT CASSGQGAVGELFF
. TRBJ2-3 TRBD1 TRBV12-3/TRBV12-4 16 TGTGCCAGCGCGCGGGTCAGGGGGCGGCACAGAGATACCCAGTATTTT CASARVRGRHRDTQYF
many TRBJ2-1 TRBD1 TRBV7-2 16 TGTGCCAGCAGCTTAGTCGTTGGACAGGGGGCCTACGAGCAGTTCTTC CASSLVVGQGAYEQFF
. TRBJ2-3 TRBD2 TRBV6-1 15 TGTGCCAGCAGTGAGCTAGCGGGAGCCACAGATACGCAGTATTTT CASSELAGATDTQYF
many TRBJ2-2 TRBD1 TRBV27 16 TGTGCCAGCAGTTTATCTGGGACAGGGACCACCGGGGAGCTGTTTTTT CASSLSGTGTTGELFF
. TRBJ2-1 TRBD2 TRBV7-2 14 TGTGCCAGCAGCTTAGCTAGCGGGAGGGTTGAGCAGTTCTTC CASSLASGRVEQFF
. TRBJ2-7 TRBD1 TRBV11-1 15 TGTGCCAGCAGCCCCCCCGGGACAGGTCTAGTCGAGCAGTACTTC CASSPPGTGLVEQYF
. TRBJ2-7 . TRBV6-1 14 TGTGCCAGCAGAACCGGGCAGCACCGGGGCGAGCAGTACTTC CASRTGQHRGEQYF
. TRBJ2-3 TRBD2 TRBV7-2 17 TGTGCCAGCAGCTCGGTGGGTGGGGGGGGACCCAAAGATACCCAGTACTTT CASSSVGGGGPKDTQYF
many TRBJ2-7 TRBD1 TRBV6-5 14 TGTGCCAGCAGTTTGACAGGGTCGAGCAACGAGCAGTACTTC CASSLTGSSNEQYF